The 14 T cell receptor beta chains presented below share a single source sample, sequenced in a study of lymphopenia after photon versus proton radiotherapy. Profiled with immunoSEQ multiplex PCR; TCRdb holds only in-frame clones, not every one. This table holds 65,000 to 90,000 clones, roughly 92% found once. The sequenced sample was peripheral blood, obtained from a patient treated with photon-based radiotherapy. Receptors were obtained from a woman between 40 and 50 years old with cholangiocarcinoma.

The gene calls are TRBV9 and TRBJ2-1; 14 nucleotides match TRBD2. The CDR3 has 18 amino acids. The V segment lost 0 bases and the J segment 8 bases; nucleotides outside the gene matches: 10. Germline values: CDR1 SGDLS, CDR2 YYNGEE. The CDR3 loop is CASSVGLAGGQVLHEQFF. The CDR3 DNA reads TGTGCCAGCAGCGTAGGACTAGCGGGGGGGCAAGTCCTCCATGAGCAGTTCTTC.

As to this clone: One junction end disagrees with the germline gene, perhaps due to a read error. The chain has TRBV7-7 and TRBJ1-1; unclear D gene. Germline CDR1 SSHAT, CDR2 FNYEAQ (reference sequence). This CDR3 has 13 residues. DNA for the CDR3: TGTGCTAGCAGCTTGGACTCGAACACTGAAGCTTTCTTT. It translates to CASSLDSNTEAFF. The entire variable domain, with the rest obtained from reference TRBV7-7 and TRBJ1-1, is as follows: GAGVSQSPRYKVTKRGQDVTLRCDPISSHATLYWYQQALGQGPEFLTYFNYEAQPDKSGLPSDRFSAERPEGSISTLTIQRTEQRDSAMYRCASSLDSNTEAFFGQGTRLTVV.

This chain links TRBV5-1 with TRBJ2-7; TRBD2 aligns across 8 bases. From germline, CDR1 is SGHRS and CDR2 YFSETQ. The V and J ends lost 4 bases and 0 bases, in that order; junction bases with no gene match: 6. This CDR3 region has 15 residues. CDR3 DNA: TGCGCCAGCAGCATAACTAGCGGAGGCTCCTACGAGCAGTACTTC. It translates to CASSITSGGSYEQYF.

CDR3 residues: CASGIDVNTEAFF. CDR3 coding DNA: TGTGCCAGCGGCATTGACGTGAACACTGAAGCTTTCTTT. The chain is built from TRBV28 and TRBJ1-1; D unresolved. Deletions cut 8 bases from V and 0 bases from J, with 10 bases between. From germline, CDR1 is MDHEN and CDR2 SYDVKM. The CDR3 has 13 residues.

The chain carries TRBV5-4 and TRBJ2-6; TRBD2 is a possible D gene (5 bases). V shed 4 bases and J shed 1 base, with 12 bases lying between them. The CDR3 consists of 16 residues. Germline V lookup: CDR1 SGHNT, CDR2 YYREEE (reference sequence). The CDR3 DNA is TGTGCCAGCAGCCTCGACGGAGGATCTGGGGCCAACGTCCTGACTTTC. It specifies CASSLDGGSGANVLTF. Full variable domain (remainder filled in from reference TRBV5-4 and TRBJ2-6): ETGVTQSPTHLIKTRGQQVTLRCSSQSGHNTVSWYQQALGQGPQFIFQYYREEENGRGNFPPRFSGLQFPNYSSELNVNALELDDSALYLCASSLDGGSGANVLTFGAGSRLTVL.

This chain links TRBV27 with TRBJ2-1, with no clear D. V dropped 6 bases and J dropped 4 bases, with 13 bases sitting between them. Germline V gene data show CDR1 as MNHEY and CDR2 as SMNVEV (reference sequence). The CDR3 totals 14 residues. Here the CDR3 reads CASSLLTPYNEQFF. CDR3 DNA: TGTGCCAGCAGCTTACTGACCCCGTACAATGAGCAGTTCTTC.

The chain links TRBV4-1 to TRBJ1-3; D is ambiguous. Germline V CDR1 and CDR2: MGHRA, YSYEKL. Between the trimmed V and J ends, which lost 2 bases and 1 base, there was a span of 12 bases. This CDR3 is built from 16 residues. In DNA, the CDR3 is TGCGCCAGCAGCCAAAGAGATCCGGGATCTGGAAACACCATATATTTT. Its protein product is CASSQRDPGSGNTIYF.

The rearrangement links TRBV11-1 to TRBJ2-7; 9 bases are a match to TRBD1. The CDR3 contains 14 residues. Germline CDR1 and CDR2: SGHAT and FQDESV (reference sequence). The V and J ends lost 3 bases and 7 bases, in that order; junction bases with no gene match: 7. CDR3 coding DNA: TGTGCCAGCAGCTTGACAGGGGGACTCGAGGAGCAGTACTTC. Protein: CASSLTGGLEEQYF.

The rearrangement uses TRBV2 and TRBJ2-2; 9 bases align to TRBD1. The V segment lost 6 bases and the J segment 5 bases; nucleotides outside the gene matches: 10. The CDR3 contains 16 residues. CDR1 SNHLY and CDR2 FYNNEI come from the germline V gene. The CDR3 here is CASSLQGQGGTGELFF. Here the CDR3 DNA reads TGTGCCAGCAGCCTACAGGGACAGGGAGGGACCGGGGAGCTGTTTTTT. The whole variable domain, remainder taken from reference TRBV2 and TRBJ2-2, is EPEVTQTPSHQVTQMGQEVILRCVPISNHLYFYWYRQILGQKVEFLVSFYNNEISEKSEIFDDQFSVERPDGSNFTLKIRSTKLEDSAMYFCASSLQGQGGTGELFFGEGSRLTVL.

The chain joins TRBV29-1 to TRBJ2-5; the D is unclear. Germline assignment: CDR1 SQVTM and CDR2 ANQGSEA. V lost 1 base to trimming and J lost 2 bases, with 2 bases between them. The length of the CDR3 is 11 residues. The CDR3 nucleotides read TGCAGCGTTGAAGTGCAAGAGACCCAGTACTTC. Its protein product is CSVEVQETQYF.

In DNA form, the CDR3 reads TGTGCCAGCAGTCTTTGGGCTGAAGCTTTCTTT. The encoded protein is CASSLWAEAFF. The V and J genes are TRBV2 and TRBJ1-1; D remains ambiguous. CDR3 length equals 11 residues. Trimming removed 5 bases at V and 6 bases at J, with 7 bases between. Looked up from germline, CDR1 is SNHLY and CDR2 is FYNNEI. The whole variable domain, remainder taken from reference TRBV2 and TRBJ1-1, is EPEVTQTPSHQVTQMGQEVILRCVPISNHLYFYWYRQILGQKVEFLVSFYNNEISEKSEIFDDQFSVERPDGSNFTLKIRSTKLEDSAMYFCASSLWAEAFFGQGTRLTVV.

The V gene is TRBV5-1, the J gene TRBJ2-3; perhaps D is TRBD1 or TRBD2 (5 bases each). Trimming removed 4 bases from V and 4 bases from J, with 13 bases in between. CDR1 is SGHRS, CDR2 YFSETQ, per germline. CDR3 length: 14 residues. CDR3 region: CASSLGMGADTQYF. CDR3 coding DNA: TGCGCCAGCAGCCTAGGGATGGGGGCAGATACGCAGTATTTT.

The chain uses TRBV5-4 and TRBJ2-1; D perhaps matches TRBD1 (6 bases). CDR3 size: 14 residues. V lost 7 bases, J lost 2 bases, and 13 bases lay in between. Per the germline V gene, CDR1 is SGHNT and CDR2 is YYREEE (reference sequence). The DNA of the CDR3 is TGTGCCAGCGGACCGGGGACAACCTACAATGAGCAGTTCTTC. It translates to CASGPGTTYNEQFF. Drawing the rest from reference TRBV5-4 and TRBJ2-1, the complete variable domain is ETGVTQSPTHLIKTRGQQVTLRCSSQSGHNTVSWYQQALGQGPQFIFQYYREEENGRGNFPPRFSGLQFPNYSSELNVNALELDDSALYLCASGPGTTYNEQFFGPGTRLTVL.

The chain uses TRBV28 and TRBJ1-2; 8 bases fit TRBD1. CDR3 length equals 12 residues. Germline CDR1 and CDR2: MDHEN and SYDVKM. V trimming: 10 bases; J trimming: 4 bases; junction bases outside the gene matches: 5. As DNA, the CDR3 is TGTGCCACGGGCGGGACAGGCTATGGCTACACCTTC. It translates to CATGGTGYGYTF.